This T cell receptor (beta chain) appears in the sequencing data of a study of blood T cell repertoires in COVID-19. Study summary: PBMCs, B-cell-depleted T cells, or T cells were the source of the cDNA or gDNA that made up the material.

CDR1 SGDLS and CDR2 YYNGEE come from the germline V gene. The CDR3 totals 13 residues. Trimming cost V 3 bases and J 6 bases, with 13 bases left between them. The protocol was immunoSEQ multiplex PCR, while the TCRdb copy is restricted to in-frame clones and leaves out a portion. Of some 250,000 clones listed, 70% to 90% are singletons. The rearrangement uses TRBV9 and TRBJ2-7; D remains unclear. This clonotype originated in a young man with active or convalescent COVID-19. What was sequenced was peripheral blood. This CDR3 is CASSALYYSEQYF. CDR3 sequence (DNA): TGTGCCAGCAGCGCCTTATACTATTCCGAGCAGTACTTC.